This T cell receptor beta chain stems from a study of blood T cell repertoires in COVID-19. Whole-study context: Acute and convalescent COVID-19 samples came from the United States, Italy and Spain.

The CDR3 length is 15 residues. Trimming at V came to 0 bases and at J to 2 bases, leaving 4 bases not matched to a gene. In germline, CDR1 is SGHAT, CDR2 FQNNGV. Here immunoSEQ multiplex PCR was the method, and the copy in TCRdb shows in-frame clones only, minus some. Found here are 150,000 to 200,000 clones, 70% to 85% of them singletons; the top ten hold approximately 7%. The sample consisted of peripheral blood. The gene calls are TRBV11-2 and TRBJ2-7; TRBD1 matches 7 bases. This TCR was sampled from a woman between 40 and 55 years old with COVID-19, enrolled during active disease. The CDR3 DNA reads as TGTGCCAGCAGCTTAGACAGGGGGTCCACCTACGAGCAGTACTTC. It codes for CASSLDRGSTYEQYF.